The rows below give T cell receptor beta chains drawn from one sample of a study of neurological immune-mediated disorders. TCRdb re-analysed the 5' RACE reads in MiXCR, keeping a single row per CDR3 protein. The sample consists of under 60,000 distinct CDR3 sequences, about 3% of them appearing once. The source material was PBMCs. The source is a man aged 35 to 55 with multiple sclerosis. Both conserved end residues are part of each CDR3.

j_call v_call cdr3_aa
TRBJ1-2 TRBV7-2 CASSLASGGGYGYTF
TRBJ2-7 TRBV27 CASSFTGLREQYF
TRBJ1-5 TRBV6-1 CASSDSFIGPQHF
TRBJ2-3 TRBV10-1 CASSENSPDTQYF
TRBJ2-3 TRBV5-1 CASSAGGNADTQYF
TRBJ2-1 TRBV6-1 CASSEEGGAASSQSYNEQFF
TRBJ2-1 TRBV5-1 CASSLLSAVKRDNEQFF
TRBJ2-7 TRBV20-1 CSASGGASPSYEQYF
TRBJ2-5 TRBV7-9 CASSWGGSQETQYF
TRBJ2-2 TRBV27 CASSFLAGGPNTGELFF
TRBJ2-6 TRBV7-8 CASSEGWRANVLTF
TRBJ2-5 TRBV7-9 CASSLVGAGKETQYF
TRBJ2-1 TRBV10-3 CAISGSGTSGGAEYEQFF
TRBJ1-3 TRBV7-9 CASMAGYSGNTIYF
TRBJ2-2 TRBV30 CAWDTGGSGTGELFF
TRBJ1-5 TRBV5-5 CASSLGGTANQPQHF
TRBJ2-7 TRBV12-3/TRBV12-4 CANSLGVYEQYF
TRBJ2-7 TRBV27 CASSNHRDTYEQYF
TRBJ1-6 TRBV5-1 CASRKSGTEKSPLHF
TRBJ1-6 TRBV29-1 CSAELGQHNSPLHF
TRBJ1-2 TRBV30 CAWSPRGYYGYTF
TRBJ2-1 TRBV29-1 CSVAEGYNEQFF
TRBJ1-6 TRBV20-1 CSASNQGAGDSPLHF
TRBJ1-1 TRBV5-1 CASSLMTMNTEAFF
TRBJ1-6 TRBV2 CASREGTAPNSPLHF
TRBJ2-5 TRBV5-1 CASSLVAGSGETQYF
TRBJ2-3 TRBV15 CATSSWTGDFTDTQYF
TRBJ2-1 TRBV20-1 CSARDSGTSYNEQFF
TRBJ2-3 TRBV3-1 CASSQGTGNTQYF
TRBJ1-5 TRBV7-9 CASSLQGVNQPQHF
TRBJ1-2 TRBV5-1 CASSLPDRFTYGYTF
TRBJ2-7 TRBV3-1 CASSQEGGNEQYF